What follows is one T cell receptor (beta chain) and its context. Its target is unknown. The data were taken from a study of T cell responses to AZD1222 COVID-19 vaccine. Study-level results: In a largely white British group with more females than males, clonal diversity was possibly underestimated.

Produced via immunoSEQ multiplex PCR; TCRdb's table is partial and in-frame only. This repertoire shows approximately 69,000 clones, over 65% found once; its top ten account for roughly 23%. Whether given at about 4 or about 12 weeks, second doses were pooled. Germline V gives CDR1 LGHDT, CDR2 YNNKEL (reference sequence). The CDR3 totals 16 residues. Unmatched junction bases numbered 4, after V lost 0 bases and J lost 5 bases. The sample was peripheral blood, taken 28 days after the second AZD1222 dose. The genes are TRBV3-1 (or the pseudogene TRBV3-2) and TRBJ2-3; 11 bases are shared with TRBD2. The receptor's source is an adult who received the AZD1222 COVID-19 vaccine. The CDR3 DNA reads TGTGCCAGCAGCCAAGATAGCGGGGGGGCTCGAGATACGCAGTATTTT. Translated, it gives CASSQDSGGARDTQYF.